Following are 18 T cell receptor beta chains from one sample sequenced in a study of blood T cell repertoires in COVID-19. The table came from immunoSEQ multiplex PCR; TCRdb's copy has only in-frame clones and leaves some out. The data show more than 150,000 clones, 80% to 90% seen once. Sequencing used peripheral blood. The receptors shown here come from a man aged 60 to 75 with acute or convalescent COVID-19.

In its sample, this clone was seen a few times. The genes are TRBV7-2 and TRBJ1-1; maybe TRBD1 (5 bases). The CDR3 has 14 residues. The germline V gene encodes CDR1 SGHTA and CDR2 FQGNSA. The ends were cut back, 7 bases at V and 2 bases at J, with 14 bases in the middle. CDR3 nucleotide sequence: TGTGCCAGCAAAGTCAGGGCTTCAAACACTGAAGCTTTCTTT. This codes for CASKVRASNTEAFF.

The chain has TRBV6-5 and TRBJ1-3; perhaps TRBD1 as D (5 bases). The germline CDR1 and CDR2 sequences are MNHEY and SVGAGI. V lost 5 bases and J lost 6, with 17 bases in between. The CDR3 spans 15 residues. The CDR3 loop reads CASSRTSLGENTIYF. In DNA form, the CDR3 reads TGTGCCAGCAGTAGGACATCCCTAGGGGAAAACACCATATATTTT.

The chain carries TRBV6-5 and TRBJ2-7; 7 nucleotides line up with TRBD2. Germline V gene sequence: CDR1 MNHEY, CDR2 SVGAGI. The CDR3 has 15 residues. Losses at the gene ends were 0 bases for V and 5 bases for J; bases not matched to a gene: 7. CDR3 nucleotides: TGTGCCAGCAGTTACTCGGGGAGGGGACCCGACGAGCAGTACTTC. Residues: CASSYSGRGPDEQYF.

The V call is TRBV19, the J call TRBJ1-1, with D possibly TRBD1 on 6 matching bases. This CDR3 is 14 amino acids long. V lost 5 bases and J 4 bases, leaving 14 bases between the germline ends. Germline CDR1 is LNHDA and CDR2 is SQIVND (reference sequence). The CDR3 loop is CASSSAGTTTEAFF. The CDR3 nucleotides read TGTGCCAGTAGTTCAGCCGGGACAACCACTGAAGCTTTCTTT.

The CDR3 region has the DNA TGCAGCGTTGAGAGACAGGCCCTTGAGGCTTTCTTT. It encodes CSVERQALEAFF. V is TRBV29-1 and J is TRBJ1-1; TRBD1 is a possible D gene (6 bases). V was clipped by 3 bases and J by 11 bases, with 16 bases between them. The germline CDR1 and CDR2 sequences are SQVTM and ANQGSEA. The CDR3 has 12 residues.

The chain uses TRBV7-2 and TRBJ2-3; D might be TRBD2 (7 bases). The germline V gene has CDR1 SGHTA and CDR2 FQGNSA. Trimming stripped 8 bases from V and 6 bases from J, with 24 bases between. The CDR3 totals 16 residues. CDR3 in DNA: TGTGCCAGCGGACGAGGCGCCGGGGAGGGGGAGGATACGCAGTATTTT. Translation: CASGRGAGEGEDTQYF.

The J gene is TRBJ2-4, the V gene TRBV30, with TRBD1 identical over 12 bases. The CDR3 is made up of 12 amino acids. V lost 5 bases to trimming and J lost 7 bases; unmatched junction nucleotides: 0. CDR1 and CDR2 (germline): GTSNPN, SVGIG (reference sequence). CDR3 DNA sequence: TGTGCCTGGGGGACAGGGGGCAACATTCAGTACTTC. Encoded protein: CAWGTGGNIQYF.

V and J are TRBV6-2 or TRBV6-3 and TRBJ2-7; TRBD1 aligns across 10 bases. Germline V lookup: CDR1 MNHEY, CDR2 SVGEGT. Unmatched junction bases numbered 7, after V lost 3 bases and J lost 5 bases. CDR3 length equals 15 residues. As DNA, the CDR3 is TGTGCCAGCAGTTATGGGACAGGGGACCCCCACGAGCAGTACTTC. Translating it yields CASSYGTGDPHEQYF.

This clone was picked up one time. This rearrangement joins TRBV15 to TRBJ1-4; 8 bases are a match to TRBD1. This CDR3 has 16 residues. After removal of 0 bases from V and 8 bases from J, the junction contained 8 bases not matched to a gene. Germline values: CDR1 LNHNV, CDR2 YYDKDF (reference sequence). CDR3 region: CATSREPWTGLEKLFF. CDR3 DNA sequence: TGTGCCACCAGCAGAGAGCCGTGGACAGGGTTGGAAAAACTGTTTTTT.

The V and J genes are TRBV19 and TRBJ2-7, with D possibly being TRBD2 (7 bases). Trimming removed 3 bases at V and 4 bases at J, with 16 bases between. Germline CDR1 is LNHDA and CDR2 is SQIVND (reference sequence). This CDR3 is 15 amino acids long. The CDR3 DNA is TGTGCCAGTAGTATTGCAAAGGGGGGGGGATACGAGCAGTACTTC. This codes for CASSIAKGGGYEQYF.

The gene calls are TRBV5-1 and TRBJ1-5; TRBD1 matches at 7 bases. V lost 2 bases and J lost 2; bases outside the gene matches: 7. The CDR3 contains 16 residues. Per the germline V gene, CDR1 is SGHRS and CDR2 is YFSETQ. This CDR3 reads CASSFAPQGGNQPQHF. In nucleotides, the CDR3 is TGCGCCAGCAGCTTTGCCCCCCAGGGGGGCAATCAGCCCCAGCATTTT.

CDR3 loop: CASSYRGGLARRGEQYF. In DNA, the CDR3 is TGTGCCAGCAGCTACCGAGGAGGACTAGCACGGCGGGGGGAGCAGTACTTC. This sequence joins TRBV2 and TRBJ2-7; 8 bases are shared with TRBD2. Germline CDR1 reads SNHLY; CDR2 reads FYNNEI. The CDR3 runs to 17 residues. With V trimmed by 6 bases and J by 7 bases, 20 bases remained unmatched.

V and J are TRBV5-1 and TRBJ1-4; the D is unclear. V was trimmed by 0 bases and J by 7 bases, leaving 16 bases between them. The V gene's germline CDR1 is SGHRS and CDR2 YFSETQ. CDR3 length: 16 amino acids. In DNA, the CDR3 is TGCGCCAGCAGCTTGGCCGGAGCGGCATCGGGTGAAAAACTGTTTTTT. As protein: CASSLAGAASGEKLFF.

This clone was picked up a small number of times. The CDR3 DNA sequence: TGTGCCAGCAGCTTAGCACAGGGGAACACCGGGGAGCTGTTTTTT. The encoded protein is CASSLAQGNTGELFF. The chain recombines TRBV7-9 with TRBJ2-2; D might be TRBD1 (6 bases). The CDR3 is 15 residues long. Trimming took 0 bases from V and 1 from J, leaving 6 bases between them. Germline V CDR1 and CDR2: SEHNR, FQNEAQ (reference sequence).

This clone came up a few times. The chain is built from TRBV9 and TRBJ2-7; 9 bases map to TRBD2. The J segment lost 1 base and the V segment lost 7 bases, leaving 6 bases of the junction unmatched. The CDR3 sequence is 14 residues long. From germline, CDR1 is SGDLS and CDR2 YYNGEE. The CDR3 loop reads CASYSGGSSYEQYF. The CDR3 DNA is TGTGCCAGCTATAGCGGGGGATCATCCTACGAGCAGTACTTC.

This clone was found many times. V is TRBV2 and J is TRBJ1-4; 7 nucleotides align to TRBD1. The V segment lost 6 bases and the J segment 0 bases; nucleotides outside the gene matches: 4. Germline lookup yields CDR1 SNHLY and CDR2 FYNNEI. This CDR3 is 15 amino acids long. CDR3 DNA: TGTGCCAGCAGAGACAGGGAGACAACTAATGAAAAACTGTTTTTT. Its protein product is CASRDRETTNEKLFF.

The V gene is TRBV5-1, the J gene TRBJ2-1; TRBD1 is a possible D gene (6 bases). The CDR3 is 15 amino acids. V shed 7 bases and J shed 0 bases, with 14 bases lying between them. The germline gives CDR1 SGHRS, CDR2 YFSETQ. The CDR3 region is CASGAGENSYNEQFF. The DNA for the CDR3 is TGCGCCAGCGGGGCAGGGGAAAACTCCTACAATGAGCAGTTCTTC.

Here the CDR3 reads CASSLSPRANEKLFF. The CDR3 nucleotides are TGTGCCAGCAGTTTATCCCCGAGGGCTAATGAAAAACTGTTTTTT. J is TRBJ1-4 and V is TRBV27; D gene unclear. The CDR3 length is 15 residues. V lost 0 bases, J lost 3 bases, and 8 bases lay in between. CDR1 MNHEY and CDR2 SMNVEV come from the germline V gene (reference sequence).